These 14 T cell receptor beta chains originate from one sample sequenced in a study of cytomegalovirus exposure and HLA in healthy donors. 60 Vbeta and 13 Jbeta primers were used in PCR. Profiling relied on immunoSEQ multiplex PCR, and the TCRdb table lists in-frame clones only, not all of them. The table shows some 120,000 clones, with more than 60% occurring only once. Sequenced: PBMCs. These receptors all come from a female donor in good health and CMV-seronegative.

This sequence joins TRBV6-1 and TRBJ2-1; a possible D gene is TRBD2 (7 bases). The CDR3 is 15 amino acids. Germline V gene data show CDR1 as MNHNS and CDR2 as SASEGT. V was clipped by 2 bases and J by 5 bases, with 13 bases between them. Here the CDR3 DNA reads TGTGCCAGCAGTGAAATAGGGGGGGCCCACAATGAGCAGTTCTTC. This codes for CASSEIGGAHNEQFF.

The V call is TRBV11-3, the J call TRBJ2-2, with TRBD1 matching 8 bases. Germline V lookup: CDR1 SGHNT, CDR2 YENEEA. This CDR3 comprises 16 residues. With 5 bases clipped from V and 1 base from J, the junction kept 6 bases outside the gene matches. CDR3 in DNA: TGTGCCAGCAGCCTGTGGACAGGGTTGAACACCGGGGAGCTGTTTTTT. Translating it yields CASSLWTGLNTGELFF.

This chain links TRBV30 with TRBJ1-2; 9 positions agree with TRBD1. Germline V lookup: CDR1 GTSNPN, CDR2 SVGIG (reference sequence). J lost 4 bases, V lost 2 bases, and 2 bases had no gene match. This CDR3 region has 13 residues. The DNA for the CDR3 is TGTGCCTGGAGTAAACAGGGGGCCTATGGCTACACCTTC. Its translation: CAWSKQGAYGYTF.

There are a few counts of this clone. The CDR3 reads CASSQGQGMNTEAFF. The CDR3 DNA reads as TGTGCCAGCAGCCAAGGACAGGGGATGAACACTGAAGCTTTCTTT. This sequence joins TRBV5-4 and TRBJ1-1; 9 bases align to TRBD1. The CDR3 has 15 residues. CDR1 and CDR2 (germline): SGHNT, YYREEE (reference sequence). V shed 4 bases, J shed 0 bases, and the junction held 4 bases outside the gene matches.

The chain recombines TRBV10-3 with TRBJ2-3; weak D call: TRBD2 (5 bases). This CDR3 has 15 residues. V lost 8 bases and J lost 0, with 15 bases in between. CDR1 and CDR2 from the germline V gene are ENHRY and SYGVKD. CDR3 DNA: TGTGCCATCGCCAAAGTACCGGGAAGCACAGATACGCAGTATTTT. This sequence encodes CAIAKVPGSTDTQYF.

The CDR3 DNA follows: TGTGCCAGCAGTTCGCGTCCGGTGAGGAGTGAAGCTTTCTTT. It translates to CASSSRPVRSEAFF. The rearrangement joins TRBV27 to TRBJ1-1; D remains unclear. V was pared by 4 bases and J by 7 bases, with 16 bases between. Germline V lookup: CDR1 MNHEY, CDR2 SMNVEV (reference sequence). The CDR3 loop spans 14 amino acids.

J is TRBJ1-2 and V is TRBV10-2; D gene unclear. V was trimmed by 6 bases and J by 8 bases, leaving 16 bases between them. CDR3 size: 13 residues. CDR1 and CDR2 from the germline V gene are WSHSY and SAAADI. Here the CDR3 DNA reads TGCGCCAGCAGCGAAGATGGGAGTAGGGGCTACACCTTC. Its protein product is CASSEDGSRGYTF.

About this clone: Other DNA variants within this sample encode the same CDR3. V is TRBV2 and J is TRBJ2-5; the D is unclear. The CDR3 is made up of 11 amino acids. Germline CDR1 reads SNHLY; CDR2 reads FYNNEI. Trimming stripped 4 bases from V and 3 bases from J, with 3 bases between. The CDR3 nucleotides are TGTGCCAGCAGTGGCGAAGAGACCCAGTACTTC. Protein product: CASSGEETQYF. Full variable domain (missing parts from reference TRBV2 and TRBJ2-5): EPEVTQTPSHQVTQMGQEVILRCVPISNHLYFYWYRQILGQKVEFLVSFYNNEISEKSEIFDDQFSVERPDGSNFTLKIRSTKLEDSAMYFCASSGEETQYFGPGTRLLVL.

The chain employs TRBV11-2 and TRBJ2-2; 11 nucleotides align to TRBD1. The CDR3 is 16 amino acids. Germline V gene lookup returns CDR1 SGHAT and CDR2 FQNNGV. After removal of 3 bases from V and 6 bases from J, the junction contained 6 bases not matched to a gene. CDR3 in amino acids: CASSFSPGQGAGELFF. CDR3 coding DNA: TGTGCCAGCAGCTTTTCGCCGGGACAGGGGGCCGGGGAGCTGTTTTTT.

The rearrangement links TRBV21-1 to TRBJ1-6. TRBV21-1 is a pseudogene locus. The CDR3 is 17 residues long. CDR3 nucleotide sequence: TGTGCCAGCAGCAAGATTCGCCCGGGTTTAGATAATTCACCCCTCCACTTT. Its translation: CASSKIRPGLDNSPLHF.

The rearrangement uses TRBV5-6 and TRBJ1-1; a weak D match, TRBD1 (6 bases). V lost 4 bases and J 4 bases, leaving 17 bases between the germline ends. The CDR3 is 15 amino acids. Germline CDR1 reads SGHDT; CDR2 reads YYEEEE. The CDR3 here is CASSPGQPGLTEAFF. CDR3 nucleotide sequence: TGTGCCAGCAGCCCTGGACAGCCTGGACTCACTGAAGCTTTCTTT.

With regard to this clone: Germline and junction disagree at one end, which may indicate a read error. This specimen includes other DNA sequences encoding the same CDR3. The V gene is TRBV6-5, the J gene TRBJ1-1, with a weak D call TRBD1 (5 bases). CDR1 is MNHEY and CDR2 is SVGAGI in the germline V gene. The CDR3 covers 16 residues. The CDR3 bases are TGTGCCAGCAGTTACGGGATTGGAACATCGGGGACTGAGGCTTTCTTT. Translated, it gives CASSYGIGTSGTEAFF.

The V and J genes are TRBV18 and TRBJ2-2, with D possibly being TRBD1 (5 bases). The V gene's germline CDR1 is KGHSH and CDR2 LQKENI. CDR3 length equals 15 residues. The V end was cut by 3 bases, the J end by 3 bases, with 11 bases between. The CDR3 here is CASSPVAGHTGELFF. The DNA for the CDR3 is TGTGCCAGCTCACCTGTCGCAGGGCACACCGGGGAGCTGTTTTTT.

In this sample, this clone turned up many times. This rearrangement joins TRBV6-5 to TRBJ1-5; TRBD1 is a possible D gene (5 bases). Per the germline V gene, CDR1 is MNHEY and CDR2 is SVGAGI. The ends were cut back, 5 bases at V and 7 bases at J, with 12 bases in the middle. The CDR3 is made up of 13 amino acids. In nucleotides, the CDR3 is TGTGCCAGCAGTGGGGTGGACATCCAGCCCCAGCATTTT. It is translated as CASSGVDIQPQHF.